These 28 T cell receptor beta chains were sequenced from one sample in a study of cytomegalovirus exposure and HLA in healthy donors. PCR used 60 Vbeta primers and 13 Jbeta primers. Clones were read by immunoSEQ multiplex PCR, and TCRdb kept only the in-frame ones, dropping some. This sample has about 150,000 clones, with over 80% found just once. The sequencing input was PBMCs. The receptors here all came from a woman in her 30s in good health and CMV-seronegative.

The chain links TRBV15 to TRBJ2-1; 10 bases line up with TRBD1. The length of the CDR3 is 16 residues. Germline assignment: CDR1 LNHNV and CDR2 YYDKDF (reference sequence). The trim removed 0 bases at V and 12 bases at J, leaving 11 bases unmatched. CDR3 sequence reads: CATSREGTGVPSRQFF. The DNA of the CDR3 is TGTGCCACCAGCAGAGAGGGGACAGGGGTCCCGAGTAGGCAGTTCTTC.

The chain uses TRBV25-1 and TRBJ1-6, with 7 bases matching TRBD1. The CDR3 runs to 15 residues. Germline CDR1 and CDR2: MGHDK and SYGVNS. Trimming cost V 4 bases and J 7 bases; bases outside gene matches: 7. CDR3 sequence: CASSGKTGTNSPLHF. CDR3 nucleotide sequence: TGTGCCAGCAGTGGGAAGACAGGGACGAATTCACCCCTCCACTTT.

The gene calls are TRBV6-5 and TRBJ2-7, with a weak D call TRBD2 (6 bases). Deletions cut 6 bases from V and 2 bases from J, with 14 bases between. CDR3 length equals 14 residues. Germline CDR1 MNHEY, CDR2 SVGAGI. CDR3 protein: CASRSIAAAYEQYF. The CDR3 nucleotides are TGTGCCAGCAGATCCATAGCGGCAGCCTACGAGCAGTACTTC.

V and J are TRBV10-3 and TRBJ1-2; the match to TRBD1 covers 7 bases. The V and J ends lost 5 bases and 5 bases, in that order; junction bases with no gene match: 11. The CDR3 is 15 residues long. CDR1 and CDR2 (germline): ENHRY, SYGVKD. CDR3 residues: CAISQMPGQPYGYTF. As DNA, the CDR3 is TGTGCCATCAGTCAAATGCCGGGACAGCCATATGGCTACACCTTC.

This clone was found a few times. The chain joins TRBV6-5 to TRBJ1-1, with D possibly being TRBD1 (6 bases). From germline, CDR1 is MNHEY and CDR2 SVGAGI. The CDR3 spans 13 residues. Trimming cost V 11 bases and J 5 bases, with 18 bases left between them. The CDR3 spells CAGRRGEGTEAFF. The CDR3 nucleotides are TGTGCCGGTCGAAGGGGGGAGGGAACTGAAGCTTTCTTT.

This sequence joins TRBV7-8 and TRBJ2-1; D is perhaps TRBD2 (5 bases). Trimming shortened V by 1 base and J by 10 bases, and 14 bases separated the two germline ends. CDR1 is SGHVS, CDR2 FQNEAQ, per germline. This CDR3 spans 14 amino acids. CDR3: CASSLDSSPREQFF. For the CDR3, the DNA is TGTGCCAGCAGCTTAGATTCTAGCCCAAGGGAGCAGTTCTTC.

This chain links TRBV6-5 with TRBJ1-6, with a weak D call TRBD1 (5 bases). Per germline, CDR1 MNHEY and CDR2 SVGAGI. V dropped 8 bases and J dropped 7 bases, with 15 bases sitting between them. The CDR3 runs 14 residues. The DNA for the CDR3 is TGTGCCAGCGGACCCCAGGGTCTAAATTCACCCCTCCACTTT. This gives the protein CASGPQGLNSPLHF.

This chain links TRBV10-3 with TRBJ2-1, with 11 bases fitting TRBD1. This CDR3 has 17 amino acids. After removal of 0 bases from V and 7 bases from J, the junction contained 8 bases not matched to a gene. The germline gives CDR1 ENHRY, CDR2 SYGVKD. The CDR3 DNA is TGTGCCATCAGTGAGTCGTTTGGACAGGGGGCGGGTAATGAGCAGTTCTTC. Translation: CAISESFGQGAGNEQFF.

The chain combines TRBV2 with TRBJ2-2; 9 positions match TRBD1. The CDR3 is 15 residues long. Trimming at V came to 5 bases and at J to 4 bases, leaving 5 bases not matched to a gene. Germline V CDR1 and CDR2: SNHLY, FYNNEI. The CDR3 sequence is CASSFDRGGTGELFF. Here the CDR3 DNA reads TGTGCCAGCAGTTTTGACAGGGGGGGCACCGGGGAGCTGTTTTTT. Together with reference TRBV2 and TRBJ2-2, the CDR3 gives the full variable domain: EPEVTQTPSHQVTQMGQEVILRCVPISNHLYFYWYRQILGQKVEFLVSFYNNEISEKSEIFDDQFSVERPDGSNFTLKIRSTKLEDSAMYFCASSFDRGGTGELFFGEGSRLTVL.

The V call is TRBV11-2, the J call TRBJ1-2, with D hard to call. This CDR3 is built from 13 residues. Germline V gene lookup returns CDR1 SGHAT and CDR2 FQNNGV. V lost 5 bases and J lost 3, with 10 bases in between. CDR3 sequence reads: CASSAGPDYGYTF. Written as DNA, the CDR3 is TGTGCCAGCAGCGCGGGCCCTGACTATGGCTACACCTTC.

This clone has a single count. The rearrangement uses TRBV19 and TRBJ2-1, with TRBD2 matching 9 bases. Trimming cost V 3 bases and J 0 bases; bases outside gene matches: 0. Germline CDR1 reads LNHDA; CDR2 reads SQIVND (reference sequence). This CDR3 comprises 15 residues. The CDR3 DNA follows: TGTGCCAGTAGTATTAGCGGGAGCTCCTACAATGAGCAGTTCTTC. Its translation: CASSISGSSYNEQFF.

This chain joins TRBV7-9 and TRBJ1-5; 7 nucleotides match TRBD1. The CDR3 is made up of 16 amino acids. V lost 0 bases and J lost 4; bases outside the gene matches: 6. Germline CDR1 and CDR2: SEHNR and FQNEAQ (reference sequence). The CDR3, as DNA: TGTGCCAGCAGCTTAGCGGGGCAGGGGGAAAATCAGCCCCAGCATTTT. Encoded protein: CASSLAGQGENQPQHF.

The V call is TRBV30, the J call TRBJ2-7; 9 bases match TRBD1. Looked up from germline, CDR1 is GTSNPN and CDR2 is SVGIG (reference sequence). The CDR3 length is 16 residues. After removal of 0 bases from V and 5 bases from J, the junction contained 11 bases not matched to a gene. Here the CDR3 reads CAWSVQRTGAGHEQYF. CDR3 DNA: TGTGCCTGGAGTGTACAAAGGACAGGGGCCGGCCACGAGCAGTACTTC.

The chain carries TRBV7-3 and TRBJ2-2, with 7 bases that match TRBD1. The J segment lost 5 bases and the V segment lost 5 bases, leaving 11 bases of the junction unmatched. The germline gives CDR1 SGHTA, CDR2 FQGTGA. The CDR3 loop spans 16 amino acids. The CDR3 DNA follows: TGTGCCAGCAGCCGTGGGACAGCGACTGGGACCGGGGAGCTGTTTTTT. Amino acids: CASSRGTATGTGELFF.

CDR3 sequence (DNA): TGTGCCAGCTCACCGGGGACAGGGAGGGGTGAAGCTTTCTTT. Translation gives CASSPGTGRGEAFF. V usage is TRBV18 and J usage is TRBJ1-1; 9 bases align to TRBD1. J gave up 7 bases and V 3 bases, and 6 bases lay outside the gene matches. The CDR3 is 14 amino acids. Germline lookup yields CDR1 KGHSH and CDR2 LQKENI.

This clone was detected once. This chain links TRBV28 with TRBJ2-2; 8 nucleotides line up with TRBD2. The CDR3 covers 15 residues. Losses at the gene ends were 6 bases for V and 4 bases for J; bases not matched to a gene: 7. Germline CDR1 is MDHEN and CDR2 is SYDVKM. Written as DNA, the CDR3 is TGTGCCAGCAGGCCAGCGGGAGCGGGCACCGGGGAGCTGTTTTTT. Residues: CASRPAGAGTGELFF.

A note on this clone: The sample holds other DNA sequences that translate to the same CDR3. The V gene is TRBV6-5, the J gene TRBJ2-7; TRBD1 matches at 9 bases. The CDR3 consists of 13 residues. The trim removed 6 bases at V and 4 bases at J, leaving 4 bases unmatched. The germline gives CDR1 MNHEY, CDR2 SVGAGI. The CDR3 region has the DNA TGTGCCAGCAGCCGGGACAGGGCGTACGAGCAGTACTTC. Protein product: CASSRDRAYEQYF.

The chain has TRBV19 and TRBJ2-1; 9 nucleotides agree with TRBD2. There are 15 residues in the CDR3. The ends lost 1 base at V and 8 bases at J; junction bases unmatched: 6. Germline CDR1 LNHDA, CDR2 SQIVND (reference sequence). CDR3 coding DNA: TGTGCCAGTAGTATAGGTAGTAGCGGGGGCGATGAGCAGTTCTTC. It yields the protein CASSIGSSGGDEQFF.

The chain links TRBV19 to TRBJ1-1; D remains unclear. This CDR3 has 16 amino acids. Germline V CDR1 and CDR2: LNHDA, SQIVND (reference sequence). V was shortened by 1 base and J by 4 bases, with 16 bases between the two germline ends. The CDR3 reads CASSIAEGGIVTEAFF. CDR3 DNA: TGTGCCAGTAGTATAGCCGAGGGAGGGATAGTCACTGAAGCTTTCTTT.

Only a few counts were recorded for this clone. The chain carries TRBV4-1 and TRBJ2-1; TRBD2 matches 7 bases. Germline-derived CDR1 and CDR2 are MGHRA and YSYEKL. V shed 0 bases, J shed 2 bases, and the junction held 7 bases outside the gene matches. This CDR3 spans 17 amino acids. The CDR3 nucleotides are TGCGCCAGCAGCCAAGAAGGGTCAGCGGGAACCTACAATGAGCAGTTCTTC. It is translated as CASSQEGSAGTYNEQFF.

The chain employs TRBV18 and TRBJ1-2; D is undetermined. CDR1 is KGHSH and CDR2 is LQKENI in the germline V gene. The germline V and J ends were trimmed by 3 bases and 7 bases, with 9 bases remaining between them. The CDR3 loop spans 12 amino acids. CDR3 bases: TGTGCCAGCTCACCCCAGACATGTGGCTACACCTTC. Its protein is CASSPQTCGYTF. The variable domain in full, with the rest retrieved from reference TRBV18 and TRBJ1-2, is NAGVMQNPRHLVRRRGQEARLRCSPMKGHSHVYWYRQLPEEGLKFMVYLQKENIIDESGMPKERFSAEFPKEGPSILRIQQVVRGDSAAYFCASSPQTCGYTFGSGTRLTVV.

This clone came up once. CDR3 nucleotides: TGTGCCAGCTCACCACAGGGGGACTATGGCTACACCTTC. It codes for CASSPQGDYGYTF. This chain uses TRBV18 with TRBJ1-2, with a possible D match to TRBD1 (6 bases). V was clipped by 1 base and J by 3 bases, with 6 bases between them. CDR1 is KGHSH and CDR2 is LQKENI in the germline V gene. This CDR3 spans 13 amino acids.

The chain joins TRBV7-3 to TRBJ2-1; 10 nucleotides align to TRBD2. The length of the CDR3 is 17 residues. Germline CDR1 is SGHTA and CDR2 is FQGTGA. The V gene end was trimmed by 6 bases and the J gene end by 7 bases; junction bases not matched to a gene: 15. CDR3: CASRSLAGSLRGNEQFF. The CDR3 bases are TGTGCCAGCAGGTCACTAGCGGGAAGCCTGAGGGGGAATGAGCAGTTCTTC.

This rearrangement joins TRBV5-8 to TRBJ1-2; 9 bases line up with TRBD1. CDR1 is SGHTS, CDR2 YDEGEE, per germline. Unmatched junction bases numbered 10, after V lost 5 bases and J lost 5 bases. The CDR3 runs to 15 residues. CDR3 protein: CASRHTGTGKYGYTF. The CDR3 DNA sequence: TGTGCCAGCAGACACACCGGGACAGGGAAATATGGCTACACCTTC.

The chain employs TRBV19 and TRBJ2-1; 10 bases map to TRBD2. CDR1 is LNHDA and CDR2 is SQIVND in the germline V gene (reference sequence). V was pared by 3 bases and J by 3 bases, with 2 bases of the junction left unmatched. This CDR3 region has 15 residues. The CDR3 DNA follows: TGTGCCAGTAGTATTACTAGCGGGATCTACAATGAGCAGTTCTTC. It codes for CASSITSGIYNEQFF.

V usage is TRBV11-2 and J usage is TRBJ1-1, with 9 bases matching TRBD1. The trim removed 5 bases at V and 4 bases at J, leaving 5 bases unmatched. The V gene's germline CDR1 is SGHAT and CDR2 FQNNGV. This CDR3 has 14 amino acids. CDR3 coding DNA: TGTGCCAGCAGCCGGACAGGGGCGGCCACTGAAGCTTTCTTT. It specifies CASSRTGAATEAFF.

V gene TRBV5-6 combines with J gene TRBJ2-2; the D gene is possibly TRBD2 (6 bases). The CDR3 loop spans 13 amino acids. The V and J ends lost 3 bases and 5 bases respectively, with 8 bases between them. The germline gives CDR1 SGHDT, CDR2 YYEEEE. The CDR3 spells CASSSLATGELFF. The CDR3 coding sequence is TGTGCCAGCAGCTCCCTAGCGACCGGGGAGCTGTTTTTT.

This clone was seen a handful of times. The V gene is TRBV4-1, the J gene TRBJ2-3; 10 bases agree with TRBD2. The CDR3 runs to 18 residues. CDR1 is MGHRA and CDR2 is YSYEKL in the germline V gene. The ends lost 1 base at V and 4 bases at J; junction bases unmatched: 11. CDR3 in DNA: TGCGCCAGCAGCCAAGCTTCCAGCGGGGGGGCCGGGCCAGATACGCAGTATTTT. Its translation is CASSQASSGGAGPDTQYF.